This TCR beta chain was profiled in a study of T-cell memory formation after mild COVID-19. The CDR3 contains 14 residues. V shed 3 bases and J shed 5 bases, with 13 bases lying between them. Germline loops: CDR1 KGHSH, CDR2 LQKENI. This clonotype has more than one count but fewer than ten. 5'RACE primed at constant segments yielded TCR alpha and TCR beta cDNA libraries bearing sample barcodes and UMIs. TCRdb processed the 5' RACE reads anew with MiXCR; each CDR3 protein has one entry. This table holds roughly 300,000 distinct CDR3 sequences, around 16% found once. V gene TRBV18 combines with J gene TRBJ2-5, with D maybe TRBD1 (6 bases). This clonotype was obtained from a man aged 18 to 30 who had mild COVID-19 (a few samples of this study predate the infection). Cell type and time point are not known. Sequenced sample: PBMCs or a T cell subset sorted from them (not recorded which). The CDR3 loop reads CASSPPQGRETQYF. DNA of the CDR3: TGTGCCAGCTCACCGCCACAGGGACGGGAGACCCAGTACTTC.